The sequence of this T cell receptor (beta chain) was determined in a study of identifying expanded T cells in peripheral blood. V dropped 3 bases and J dropped 2; count of bases not matched to a gene: 7. There are 16 residues in the CDR3. CDR1 MRHNA and CDR2 SNTAGT come from the germline V gene. Profiling relied on immunoSEQ multiplex PCR, and the TCRdb table lists in-frame clones only, not all of them. The data show just over 90,000 clones, roughly 86% seen once. As to this clone: Its antigen is unidentified.

Regarding the study as a whole: Clone count variance between approximately 2-week samples rose with total template count.

The chain links TRBV6-4 to TRBJ2-1; 7 bases fit TRBD2. This sequence was found in a person between 18 and 75 years old in good health. Sequences were obtained from blood. CDR3 DNA: TGTGCCAGCAGTGAAGACGGCGGGAGCGCCTACAATGAGCAGTTCTTC. It codes for CASSEDGGSAYNEQFF.